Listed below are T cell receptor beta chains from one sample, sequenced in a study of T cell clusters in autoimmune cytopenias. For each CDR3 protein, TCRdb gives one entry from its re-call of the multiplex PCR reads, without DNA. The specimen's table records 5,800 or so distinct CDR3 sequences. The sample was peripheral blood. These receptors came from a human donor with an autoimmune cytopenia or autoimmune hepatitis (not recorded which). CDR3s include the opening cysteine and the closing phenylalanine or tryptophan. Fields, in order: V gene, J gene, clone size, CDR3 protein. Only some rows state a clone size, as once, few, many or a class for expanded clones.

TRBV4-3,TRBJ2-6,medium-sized,CASSQGEGSGANVLTF
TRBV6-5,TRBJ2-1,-,CASSSGLTWAAKNTNEQFF
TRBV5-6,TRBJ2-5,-,CASSLGLGVLETQYF
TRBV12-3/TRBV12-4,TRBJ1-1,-,CASSLAGQLYTEAFF
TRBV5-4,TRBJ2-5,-,CASSLRTGGTRETQYF
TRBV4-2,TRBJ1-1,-,CASSRLQGPTEAFF
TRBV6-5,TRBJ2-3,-,CASTAGARWDTQYF
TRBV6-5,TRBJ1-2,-,CASSRTGGNYGYTF
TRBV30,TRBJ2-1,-,CAWRQSAGGQTNEQFF
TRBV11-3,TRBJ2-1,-,CASSQVPPAGGQFF
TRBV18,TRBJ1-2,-,CASSPADREGSGYTF
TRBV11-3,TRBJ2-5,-,CASSFGGEETQYF
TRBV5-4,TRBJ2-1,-,CASSLDRGGYNEQFF
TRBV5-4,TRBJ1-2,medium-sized,CASSPGQSYGYTF
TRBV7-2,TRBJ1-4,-,CASSLVGGGGPGKLFF
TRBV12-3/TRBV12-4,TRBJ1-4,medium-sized,CASSFSRPNEKLFF
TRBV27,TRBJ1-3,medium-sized,CASMDSLYTIYF
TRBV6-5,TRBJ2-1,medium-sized,CASSYWGGDNNEQFF
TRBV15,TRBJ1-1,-,CATSRAVGLGTEAFF
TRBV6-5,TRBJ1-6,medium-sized,CASSYSNQGSSDNSPLHF
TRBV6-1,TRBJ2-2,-,CASVTVPGLTGELFF
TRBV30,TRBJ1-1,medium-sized,CAWGRQGLDTEAFF
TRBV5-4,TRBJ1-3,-,CASSFFGNTIYF
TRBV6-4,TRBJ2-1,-,CASSDGPRTYNEQFF
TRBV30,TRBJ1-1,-,CAWSVLSDTEAFF
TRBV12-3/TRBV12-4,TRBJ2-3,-,CASSPIGLAGGRGTDTQYF
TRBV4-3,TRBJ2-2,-,CASSRGGSRAGELFF
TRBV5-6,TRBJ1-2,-,CASSLSIGEVPGHRRGGTF
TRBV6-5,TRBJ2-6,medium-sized,CASSPRVSGANVLTF
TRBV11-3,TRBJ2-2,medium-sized,CASSLAAGLNTGELFF
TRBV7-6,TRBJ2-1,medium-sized,CASSLRGFEQFF
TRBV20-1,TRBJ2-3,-,CSAPGTRFTDTQYF
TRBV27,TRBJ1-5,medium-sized,CASSLRENQPQHF
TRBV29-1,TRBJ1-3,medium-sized,CSVEDGYSGNTIYF
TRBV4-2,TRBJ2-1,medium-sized,CASSQDGRGGPYNEQFF
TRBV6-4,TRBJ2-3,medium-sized,CASSEDGGDTDTQYF
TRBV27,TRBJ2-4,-,CASSSPVRDSKNIQYF
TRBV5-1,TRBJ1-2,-,CASPTFETGTAITF
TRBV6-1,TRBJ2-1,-,CASSEWMGYEQFF
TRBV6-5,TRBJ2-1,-,CASSQGGGQTNEQFF
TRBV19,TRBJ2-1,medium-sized,CASSTQGKNEQFF
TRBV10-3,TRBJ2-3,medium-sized,CAITGTSGDTQYF
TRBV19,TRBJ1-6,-,CASSKAGRISSYNSPLHF
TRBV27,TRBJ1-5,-,CASSFDSEQPQHF
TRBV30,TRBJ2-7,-,CAWSGSQGGYEQYF
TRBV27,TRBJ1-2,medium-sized,CASSLQGGNYGYTF
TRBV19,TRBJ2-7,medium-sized,CASSRGQGAISEQYF
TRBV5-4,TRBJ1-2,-,CASSLSNGGYTF
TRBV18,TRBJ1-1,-,CASSLGPENTEAFF
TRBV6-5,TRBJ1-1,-,CASRPQGQGLTEAFF
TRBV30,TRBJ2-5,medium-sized,CAWSVDRETQYF
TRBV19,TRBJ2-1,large,CASQLGREQFF
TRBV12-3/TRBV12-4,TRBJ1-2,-,CATSDADRDGYTF
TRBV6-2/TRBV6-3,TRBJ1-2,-,CASSYSIGGSPVKNGYTF
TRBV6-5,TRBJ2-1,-,CASSLGAGPSNEQFF
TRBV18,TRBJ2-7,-,CASSRNRVRFPYEQYF
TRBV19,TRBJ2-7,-,CASSTTPDSSYEQYF
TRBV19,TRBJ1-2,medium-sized,CASSAQGAGGYTF
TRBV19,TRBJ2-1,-,CASSTDRDRGLHEQFF
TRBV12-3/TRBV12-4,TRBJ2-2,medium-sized,CASSFRAGELFF